This T cell receptor beta chain stems from a study of control samples from healthy donors and cancer patients. Sequenced by immunoSEQ multiplex PCR; TCRdb stores in-frame clones only, minus some. The profile covers more than 70,000 clones, with roughly 90% appearing a single time and under 20% taken by the ten largest. V shed 0 bases and J shed 6 bases, with 8 bases lying between them. Germline lookup yields CDR1 SGHAT and CDR2 FQNNGV. The CDR3 is 13 amino acids. The genes are TRBV11-2 and TRBJ1-1, with no clear D. The receptor was isolated from a man aged 55 to 70 with lung cancer. Sequencing was carried out using PBMCs. As DNA, the CDR3 is TGTGCCAGCAGCTTAGATATGAGGGCTGAAGCTTTCTTT. Translation: CASSLDMRAEAFF.